Below, 24 T cell receptor beta chains from the same sample are listed, as sequenced in a study of T cells after yellow fever vaccination. TCRdb fed the 5' RACE reads into MiXCR, producing one record per CDR3 protein. The sample has some 220,000 distinct CDR3 sequences, under 3.5% seen once; the top ten hold roughly 3.2%. The sample consisted of CD4+ T cells sorted from PBMCs, taken 10 days after the yellow fever booster vaccination. The receptors were gathered from a man in his late teens or twenties who received the YFV17D yellow fever vaccine.

Ten or more counts support this clonotype. The chain couples TRBV9 to TRBJ2-2, with D possibly being TRBD2 (5 bases). Trimming left V 3 bases short and J 1 base short, with 16 bases between. Per the germline V gene, CDR1 is SGDLS and CDR2 is YYNGEE. CDR3 length: 17 residues. The CDR3 loop is CASSAPPAAGNTGELFF. CDR3 sequence (DNA): TGTGCCAGCAGCGCCCCCCCAGCGGCGGGGAACACCGGGGAGCTGTTTTTT.

Concerning this clonotype: Germline is not matched at one junction end, which may reflect a read error. This chain joins TRBV20-1 and TRBJ2-3; perhaps TRBD2 as D (6 bases). This CDR3 has 12 residues. Germline V gene data show CDR1 as DFQATT and CDR2 as SNEGSKA (reference sequence). The CDR3 coding sequence is TGCTGTGCCATGGTGGGGGGAGATACGCAGTATTTT. Translation: CCAMVGGDTQYF.

The chain carries TRBV20-1 and TRBJ1-2; D uncertain. CDR1 DFQATT and CDR2 SNEGSKA come from the germline V gene (reference sequence). The CDR3 totals 12 residues. The CDR3 spells CTHYLNNYGYTF. CDR3 DNA sequence: TGCACCCACTACCTGAACAACTATGGCTACACCTTC.

A few counts support this clonotype. This rearrangement joins TRBV18 to TRBJ2-1; D is possibly TRBD1 (7 bases). This CDR3 is 16 amino acids long. Trimming pared 1 base from V and 2 bases from J, leaving 12 bases between. In germline, CDR1 is KGHSH, CDR2 LQKENI. CDR3 amino acids: CASSPRGDSTYNEQFF. The CDR3 coding sequence is TGTGCCAGCTCACCACGGGGGGACAGCACCTACAATGAGCAGTTCTTC.

This clonotype has a handful of counts. The rearrangement uses TRBV5-1 and TRBJ1-4; D may be TRBD1 (5 bases). Per the germline V gene, CDR1 is SGHRS and CDR2 is YFSETQ. The CDR3 is made up of 13 amino acids. V dropped 4 bases and J dropped 7 bases, with 11 bases sitting between them. CDR3 sequence reads: CASSAGEAEKLFF. Written as DNA, the CDR3 is TGCGCCAGCAGCGCGGGGGAGGCTGAAAAACTGTTTTTT.

This clonotype appeared many times. The CDR3 loop reads CATGDLYNSPLHF. For the CDR3, the DNA is TGTGCCACAGGGGACCTCTATAATTCACCCCTCCACTTT. The chain uses TRBV7-9 and TRBJ1-6, with a weak D call TRBD1 (6 bases). Germline assignment: CDR1 SEHNR and CDR2 FQNEAQ (reference sequence). The V and J ends lost 10 bases and 3 bases respectively, with 10 bases between them. The CDR3 length is 13 residues. Complete variable domain (other parts from reference TRBV7-9 and TRBJ1-6): DTGVSQNPRHKITKRGQNVTFRCDPISEHNRLYWYRQTLGQGPEFLTYFQNEAQLEKSRLLSDRFSAERPKGSFSTLEIQRTEQGDSAMYLCATGDLYNSPLHFGNGTRLTVT.

This clonotype was detected a few times. The chain joins TRBV5-1 to TRBJ2-3; TRBD1 agrees at 11 bases. In germline, CDR1 is SGHRS, CDR2 YFSETQ. Trimming removed 4 bases from V and 0 bases from J; junction bases left unmatched: 4. The CDR3 consists of 16 residues. CDR3 in DNA: TGCGCCAGCAGCAGGTGGACAGGGGGCAGCACAGATACGCAGTATTTT. Translated: CASSRWTGGSTDTQYF.

This clonotype occurred a few times. This rearrangement joins TRBV18 to TRBJ2-7; the match to TRBD2 covers 8 bases. J gave up 1 base and V 2 bases, and 7 bases lay outside the gene matches. Germline V gives CDR1 KGHSH, CDR2 LQKENI. This CDR3 comprises 16 residues. The CDR3 sequence: CASSPFERGLSYEQYF. The DNA of the CDR3 is TGTGCCAGCTCACCATTCGAGCGGGGGCTTTCCTACGAGCAGTACTTC.

This clonotype was seen a handful of times. V gene TRBV3-1 combines with J gene TRBJ2-7; D possibly corresponds to TRBD2 (5 bases). The germline V and J ends were trimmed by 1 base and 5 bases, with 12 bases remaining between them. This CDR3 contains 14 residues. The germline CDR1 and CDR2 sequences are LGHDT and YNNKEL (reference sequence). CDR3 sequence (DNA): TGTGCCAGCAGCCAAGTTACCACTAGTGACGAGCAGTACTTC. Amino acids: CASSQVTTSDEQYF.

This clonotype was seen repeatedly, ten times or more. CDR3 sequence (DNA): TGCAGTGCTAGATCCCGACTAGCGGGGGTTGCCGGGGAGCTGTTTTTT. Translation: CSARSRLAGVAGELFF. The chain recombines TRBV20-1 with TRBJ2-2, with TRBD2 identical over 12 bases. This CDR3 is built from 16 residues. Germline V gene data show CDR1 as DFQATT and CDR2 as SNEGSKA (reference sequence). With 2 bases clipped from V and 6 bases from J, the junction kept 7 bases outside the gene matches.

V usage is TRBV4-2 and J usage is TRBJ2-5, with D perhaps matching TRBD1 or TRBD2 (5 bases each). The V end lost 0 bases, the J end lost 10 bases, and 12 bases lay between the germline ends. CDR3 size: 13 residues. Germline-derived CDR1 and CDR2 are LGHNA and YNFKEQ. The CDR3 DNA sequence: TGTGCCAGCAGCCAAGAAACCGGGGCCCTCCAGTACTTC. It translates to CASSQETGALQYF.

A few counts support this clonotype. The chain has TRBV14 and TRBJ2-1; unclear D gene. With 0 bases removed from V and 9 bases from J, the gap between germline ends came to 12 bases. Germline V gene data show CDR1 as SGHDN and CDR2 as FVKESK. The CDR3 is 14 amino acids. The CDR3 DNA is TGTGCCAGCAGCCAAGATTCGGTCCTCAGTGAGCAGTTCTTC. Its translation is CASSQDSVLSEQFF.

This clonotype was counted ten times or more. This sequence joins TRBV6-2 or TRBV6-3 and TRBJ2-5; D may be TRBD2 (5 bases). The ends were cut back, 5 bases at V and 5 bases at J, with 9 bases in the middle. The germline V gene has CDR1 MNHEY and CDR2 SVGEGT. This CDR3 has 12 residues. Written as DNA, the CDR3 is TGTGCCAGCAGTGACCAGCGGGAGACCCAGTACTTC. Its protein is CASSDQRETQYF.

The V call is TRBV7-2, the J call TRBJ1-3, with no clear D. The V gene's germline CDR1 is SGHTA and CDR2 FQGNSA. The V end lost 5 bases, the J end lost 0 bases, and 11 bases lay between the germline ends. The CDR3 consists of 15 residues. The CDR3 reads CASSITPISGNTIYF. In nucleotides, the CDR3 is TGTGCCAGCAGCATCACTCCCATCTCTGGAAACACCATATATTTT.

V usage is TRBV7-2 and J usage is TRBJ1-2; D is uncertain. The CDR3 runs to 14 residues. Trimming removed 1 base at V and 7 bases at J, with 13 bases between. The germline V gene encodes CDR1 SGHTA and CDR2 FQGNSA. The CDR3 DNA reads TGTGCCAGCAGCTTAGGATTAGCCTCTAGTGGCTACACCTTC. It specifies CASSLGLASSGYTF.

This clonotype turned up a few times. This chain links TRBV12-3 or TRBV12-4 with TRBJ1-1, with 9 bases lining up with TRBD1. The CDR3 length is 15 residues. Trimming removed 5 bases from V and 4 bases from J; junction bases left unmatched: 8. This chain's CDR3 is CASSPGTGPGTEAFF. The DNA for the CDR3 is TGTGCCAGCAGTCCCGGGACAGGGCCGGGCACTGAAGCTTTCTTT.

The chain employs TRBV9 and TRBJ2-4, with TRBD2 as a possible D gene (7 bases). CDR1 is SGDLS and CDR2 is YYNGEE in the germline V gene. This CDR3 comprises 16 residues. V was pared by 3 bases and J by 1 base, with 14 bases between. The CDR3 loop is CASSALGGGAKNIQYF. The CDR3 bases are TGTGCCAGCAGCGCCCTAGGGGGGGGTGCCAAAAACATTCAGTACTTC.

This clonotype was recorded many times. The chain couples TRBV7-9 to TRBJ2-2; D remains ambiguous. CDR3 size: 18 residues. Looked up from germline, CDR1 is SEHNR and CDR2 is FQNEAQ (reference sequence). The germline V and J ends were trimmed by 4 bases and 4 bases, with 22 bases remaining between them. The CDR3 here is CASSSRPMPGSATGELFF. In nucleotides, the CDR3 is TGTGCCAGCAGCTCCCGACCGATGCCAGGTTCCGCCACCGGGGAGCTGTTTTTT.

This clonotype was observed many times. The chain uses TRBV3-1 and TRBJ2-1, with TRBD2 identical over 12 bases. The CDR3 sequence is 15 residues long. V was pared by 3 bases and J by 10 bases, with 7 bases of the junction left unmatched. Germline V gene lookup returns CDR1 LGHDT and CDR2 YNNKEL (reference sequence). This chain's CDR3 is CASSHRLAGAGEQFF. The CDR3 nucleotides read TGTGCCAGCAGCCACAGACTAGCGGGGGCCGGGGAGCAGTTCTTC.

This clonotype has a handful of counts. The rearrangement uses TRBV2 and TRBJ2-5; D is ambiguous. The CDR3 is 14 residues long. V dropped 7 bases and J dropped 2 bases, with 14 bases sitting between them. Germline-derived CDR1 and CDR2 are SNHLY and FYNNEI. The CDR3 region has the DNA TGTGCCAGCAAGCGCGAGAACACGCAAGAGACCCAGTACTTC. As protein: CASKRENTQETQYF.

The table lists this clonotype with many counts. The chain recombines TRBV5-1 with TRBJ2-7, with 7 bases fitting TRBD2. Germline-derived CDR1 and CDR2 are SGHRS and YFSETQ. The CDR3 is 16 residues long. The trim removed 0 bases at V and 5 bases at J, leaving 11 bases unmatched. This CDR3 is CASSLVRGLAANEQYF. CDR3 sequence (DNA): TGCGCCAGCAGCTTGGTCCGAGGCCTAGCGGCCAACGAGCAGTACTTC.

V and J are TRBV4-2 and TRBJ2-7, with 9 nucleotides matching TRBD1. Germline-derived CDR1 and CDR2 are LGHNA and YNFKEQ. The junction had 10 bases not matched to a gene; V was cut back by 5 bases and J by 2 bases. This CDR3 is 16 amino acids long. Here the CDR3 reads CASSFTGGVKTYEQYF. The CDR3, as DNA: TGTGCCAGCAGCTTCACAGGGGGCGTAAAAACCTACGAGCAGTACTTC.

At least ten counts were recorded for this clonotype. The rearrangement links TRBV5-1 to TRBJ2-3, with unresolved D. The CDR3 has 15 amino acids. The germline V gene encodes CDR1 SGHRS and CDR2 YFSETQ. Between the trimmed V and J ends, which lost 4 bases and 1 base, there was a span of 13 bases. The CDR3 nucleotides are TGCGCCAGCAGCGTAGACCCAGCCGGCACAGATACGCAGTATTTT. Translating gives CASSVDPAGTDTQYF.

Ten or more counts support this clonotype. The chain is built from TRBV7-3 and TRBJ2-3; 10 bases agree with TRBD2. The CDR3 contains 16 residues. Germline trimming cut 5 bases from V and 3 bases from J; bases unmatched to any gene: 8. CDR1 is SGHTA, CDR2 FQGTGA, per germline. This CDR3 is CASSPLAGGGTDTQYF. In DNA form, the CDR3 reads TGTGCCAGCAGCCCCTTAGCGGGGGGCGGTACAGATACGCAGTATTTT.